What follows are 28 T cell receptor beta chains derived from one specimen sequenced in a study of shared clonotypes between healthy human individuals. The assay was immunoSEQ multiplex PCR, and TCRdb's table has in-frame clones only and misses some. The sample contains some 500,000 clones, 90% to 96% of which appear only once. The sequenced material came from naive CD4+ T cells sorted from blood. Subset here: CD45RA+ positively selected. These receptors were obtained from a woman in her twenties or thirties in good health.

The chain has TRBV18 and TRBJ1-1, with D maybe TRBD1 (6 bases). Germline CDR1 reads KGHSH; CDR2 reads LQKENI. This CDR3 has 14 amino acids. The germline V and J ends were trimmed by 1 base and 0 bases, with 6 bases remaining between them. CDR3 coding DNA: TGTGCCAGCTCACCACGGGACATGAACACTGAAGCTTTCTTT. This translates into CASSPRDMNTEAFF.

The V and J genes are TRBV11-2 and TRBJ2-7; TRBD2 aligns across 8 bases. The germline CDR1 and CDR2 sequences are SGHAT and FQNNGV. With V trimmed by 5 bases and J by 0 bases, 6 bases remained unmatched. The CDR3 totals 15 residues. In DNA, the CDR3 is TGTGCCAGCAGCCAGCAAAGCGGGAGCTCCTACGAGCAGTACTTC. Encoded protein: CASSQQSGSSYEQYF.

This chain uses TRBV6-6 with TRBJ2-7; 8 positions agree with TRBD2. CDR1 and CDR2 from the germline V gene are MNHNY and SVGAGI (reference sequence). V lost 7 bases and J lost 3; bases outside the gene matches: 8. The CDR3 consists of 14 residues. For the CDR3, the DNA is TGTGCCAGCAAGCTACTAGCGGAAAGCTACGAGCAGTACTTC. Its protein is CASKLLAESYEQYF.

The chain employs TRBV19 and TRBJ2-7, with D perhaps matching TRBD2 (6 bases). Trimming shortened V by 6 bases and J by 5 bases, and 14 bases separated the two germline ends. Germline V gene sequence: CDR1 LNHDA, CDR2 SQIVND (reference sequence). The CDR3 runs to 13 residues. DNA of the CDR3: TGTGCCAGTAGGTCGCGGGAATACAACGAGCAGTACTTC. Translating it yields CASRSREYNEQYF.

The chain employs TRBV6-5 and TRBJ2-7, with D possibly matching TRBD1 (6 bases). V was shortened by 6 bases and J by 3 bases, with 9 bases between the two germline ends. The CDR3 runs 12 residues. Germline assignment: CDR1 MNHEY and CDR2 SVGAGI. CDR3 residues: CASSRDNYEQYF. The CDR3, as DNA: TGTGCCAGCAGCCGGGACAACTACGAGCAGTACTTC.

This sequence joins TRBV5-1 and TRBJ2-2; D gene ambiguous. Germline CDR1 is SGHRS and CDR2 is YFSETQ. V was cut by 6 bases and J by 4 bases, with 16 bases left in between. The CDR3 has 15 residues. CDR3 sequence: CASTISAAVTGELFF. The CDR3 nucleotides are TGCGCCAGCACTATAAGCGCGGCTGTCACCGGGGAGCTGTTTTTT.

The V and J genes are TRBV9 and TRBJ2-1, with a tentative D call TRBD1 (8 bases). This CDR3 region has 18 residues. Germline loops: CDR1 SGDLS, CDR2 YYNGEE. V was cut by 1 base and J by 7 bases, with 24 bases left in between. CDR3 bases: TGTGCCAGCAGCGTAAAACCCTCAGAGGACAGGGACTATAATGAGCAGTTCTTC. It codes for CASSVKPSEDRDYNEQFF.

The chain joins TRBV7-2 to TRBJ2-2, with 10 nucleotides matching TRBD1. CDR3 length: 18 amino acids. Germline V gives CDR1 SGHTA, CDR2 FQGNSA. The junction had 14 bases not matched to a gene; V was cut back by 4 bases and J by 6 bases. The CDR3 DNA reads TGTGCCAGCAGCTCAAATCGACAGGGGGCGATGATTGCCGGGGAGCTGTTTTTT. Protein sequence: CASSSNRQGAMIAGELFF.

This chain joins TRBV5-6 and TRBJ2-2, with 13 bases aligning to TRBD2. The CDR3 runs to 17 residues. J was trimmed by 1 base and V by 1 base; bases with no gene match: 1. The germline V gene encodes CDR1 SGHDT and CDR2 YYEEEE. CDR3 residues: CASSLRLAGGNTGELFF. The CDR3 region has the DNA TGTGCCAGCAGCTTGCGACTAGCGGGAGGGAACACCGGGGAGCTGTTTTTT.

This sequence joins TRBV5-1 and TRBJ2-1; TRBD1 agrees at 8 bases. With V trimmed by 3 bases and J by 7 bases, 12 bases remained unmatched. The CDR3 contains 16 residues. Germline V gene lookup returns CDR1 SGHRS and CDR2 YFSETQ. CDR3 in amino acids: CASSSLAGGLGNEQFF. In DNA, the CDR3 is TGCGCCAGCAGCTCGCTGGCAGGGGGCTTGGGGAATGAGCAGTTCTTC.

Concerning this clone: Other DNA sequences in the same sample also yield this CDR3. This chain links TRBV27 with TRBJ2-7; 10 bases match TRBD2. The junction had 3 bases not matched to a gene; V was cut back by 2 bases and J by 2 bases. The CDR3 extends over 15 amino acids. Germline V gene data show CDR1 as MNHEY and CDR2 as SMNVEV (reference sequence). CDR3 amino acids: CASSLRTSGTYEQYF. The DNA of the CDR3 is TGTGCCAGCAGTTTAAGGACTAGCGGTACCTACGAGCAGTACTTC.

The chain recombines TRBV29-1 with TRBJ2-1; D could derive from TRBD1 or TRBD2 (6 bases each). Germline V gene lookup returns CDR1 SQVTM and CDR2 ANQGSEA. The CDR3 is 14 residues long. The germline V and J ends were trimmed by 4 bases and 0 bases, with 10 bases remaining between them. The CDR3 nucleotides read TGCAGCGTTGTAGGAGGGGGCTCCTACAATGAGCAGTTCTTC. This codes for CSVVGGGSYNEQFF.

A remark on this clone: Other nucleotide sequences from this sample produce the same CDR3. The chain recombines TRBV18 with TRBJ2-3; D gene uncertain. Germline V gene lookup returns CDR1 KGHSH and CDR2 LQKENI. V was clipped by 3 bases and J by 1 base, with 2 bases between them. CDR3 length equals 12 residues. CDR3 sequence: CASSPGTDTQYF. CDR3 DNA: TGTGCCAGCTCACCTGGCACAGATACGCAGTATTTT.

CDR3 sequence (DNA): TGTGCCAGCAGTGTGGGACCGACTTTGGAGACCCAGTACTTC. Translation gives CASSVGPTLETQYF. The chain couples TRBV2 to TRBJ2-5; the D gene could be TRBD1 or TRBD2 (5 bases each). Germline V gives CDR1 SNHLY, CDR2 FYNNEI. The V gene lost 4 bases and the J gene lost 5 bases, with 14 bases spanning the gap. The CDR3 runs 14 residues.

The chain links TRBV5-4 to TRBJ1-5, with D unresolved. Trimming took 7 bases from V and 0 from J, leaving 8 bases between them. The CDR3 spans 13 residues. CDR1 SGHNT and CDR2 YYREEE come from the germline V gene (reference sequence). The CDR3 nucleotides are TGTGCCAGCTCGGTTCATAGCAATCAGCCCCAGCATTTT. The encoded protein is CASSVHSNQPQHF.

This chain connects TRBV6-1 to TRBJ2-7; D is ambiguous. The CDR3 covers 13 residues. Deletions cut 6 bases from V and 1 base from J, with 10 bases between. Germline V gene data show CDR1 as MNHNS and CDR2 as SASEGT. The CDR3: CASSLHQSYEQYF. The CDR3, as DNA: TGTGCCAGCAGCCTTCACCAATCCTACGAGCAGTACTTC.

This chain connects TRBV10-1 to TRBJ1-5, with D maybe TRBD1 (5 bases). V was cut by 1 base and J by 5 bases, with 6 bases left in between. The CDR3 is made up of 13 amino acids. Per the germline V gene, CDR1 is WNHNN and CDR2 is SYGVQD (reference sequence). In nucleotides, the CDR3 is TGCGCCAGCAGTGAGTGGGGGGATCAGCCCCAGCATTTT. Protein sequence: CASSEWGDQPQHF.

The chain is built from TRBV19 and TRBJ2-3; no clear D gene. Trimming removed 3 bases from V and 0 bases from J, with 10 bases in between. The CDR3 loop spans 15 amino acids. Germline V gives CDR1 LNHDA, CDR2 SQIVND (reference sequence). This CDR3 is CASSMYSGSTDTQYF. CDR3 nucleotide sequence: TGTGCCAGTAGTATGTATTCGGGTAGCACAGATACGCAGTATTTT.

This sequence joins TRBV19 and TRBJ1-2; D call uncertain. V lost 1 base and J lost 0, with 3 bases in between. This CDR3 contains 13 residues. Germline V gene lookup returns CDR1 LNHDA and CDR2 SQIVND (reference sequence). The CDR3 nucleotides read TGTGCCAGTAGTATAGGTGCTAACTATGGCTACACCTTC. Its translation: CASSIGANYGYTF. The full variable domain, rest sourced from reference TRBV19 and TRBJ1-2, is DGGITQSPKYLFRKEGQNVTLSCEQNLNHDAMYWYRQDPGQGLRLIYYSQIVNDFQKGDIAEGYSVSREKKESFPLTVTSAQKNPTAFYLCASSIGANYGYTFGSGTRLTVV.

V and J are TRBV2 and TRBJ1-5, with 11 nucleotides matching TRBD1. Germline values: CDR1 SNHLY, CDR2 FYNNEI. The V segment lost 2 bases and the J segment 7 bases; nucleotides outside the gene matches: 7. The length of the CDR3 is 16 residues. The DNA of the CDR3 is TGTGCCAGCAGTGAATCGGGACAGGGGGTCAACCAGCCCCAGCATTTT. Translating gives CASSESGQGVNQPQHF. Full variable domain (rest looked up from reference TRBV2 and TRBJ1-5): EPEVTQTPSHQVTQMGQEVILRCVPISNHLYFYWYRQILGQKVEFLVSFYNNEISEKSEIFDDQFSVERPDGSNFTLKIRSTKLEDSAMYFCASSESGQGVNQPQHFGDGTRLSIL.

CDR3 DNA: TGTGCCAGCAGCTTAGTGTTTTCGGAGGGAGAGCAGTTCTTC. Residues: CASSLVFSEGEQFF. The gene calls are TRBV7-9 and TRBJ2-1, with D possibly matching TRBD2 (6 bases). V lost 1 base to trimming and J lost 10 bases, with 14 bases between them. This CDR3 comprises 14 residues. The germline gives CDR1 SEHNR, CDR2 FQNEAQ (reference sequence). Filled out from reference TRBV7-9 and TRBJ2-1, the complete variable domain reads DTGVSQNPRHKITKRGQNVTFRCDPISEHNRLYWYRQTLGQGPEFLTYFQNEAQLEKSRLLSDRFSAERPKGSFSTLEIQRTEQGDSAMYLCASSLVFSEGEQFFGPGTRLTVL.

V gene TRBV25-1 combines with J gene TRBJ2-1; no firm D call. Germline CDR1 is MGHDK and CDR2 is SYGVNS. V was cut by 0 bases and J by 10 bases, with 7 bases left in between. This CDR3 contains 12 residues. The CDR3 DNA reads as TGTGCCAGCAGTGAATACGTAGGGGAGCAGTTCTTC. This gives the protein CASSEYVGEQFF.

The gene calls are TRBV27 and TRBJ2-3, with 10 bases aligning to TRBD2. This CDR3 is 16 amino acids long. The germline gives CDR1 MNHEY, CDR2 SMNVEV (reference sequence). V shed 9 bases and J 1 base; nucleotides not matched to a gene: 10. The CDR3 loop is CARRSTGTSGTDTQYF. In DNA form, the CDR3 reads TGTGCCAGGAGATCGACAGGGACTAGCGGCACAGATACGCAGTATTTT.

This chain connects TRBV28 to TRBJ1-2; tentative D call: TRBD1 (5 bases). The ends were cut back, 7 bases at V and 8 bases at J, with 17 bases in the middle. The CDR3 extends over 13 amino acids. The germline V gene has CDR1 MDHEN and CDR2 SYDVKM. The CDR3 sequence is CASTPSPQGGYTF. CDR3 nucleotide sequence: TGTGCCAGCACCCCGTCGCCCCAGGGCGGCTACACCTTC.

The J gene is TRBJ2-2, the V gene TRBV19; TRBD2 matches 15 bases. CDR1 and CDR2 from the germline V gene are LNHDA and SQIVND (reference sequence). This CDR3 comprises 20 residues. The trim removed 3 bases at V and 3 bases at J, leaving 11 bases unmatched. Written as DNA, the CDR3 is TGTGCCAGTAGTATGAGCTCTGGACTAGCGGGAGGGCCAGACACCGGGGAGCTGTTTTTT. Translation: CASSMSSGLAGGPDTGELFF.

The chain carries TRBV28 and TRBJ1-2; maybe TRBD1 (5 bases). V lost 3 bases to trimming and J lost 0 bases, with 17 bases between them. The CDR3 sequence is 17 residues long. Per germline, CDR1 MDHEN and CDR2 SYDVKM. The CDR3 sequence: CASSLIQYRRTNYGYTF. In DNA form, the CDR3 reads TGTGCCAGCAGTTTGATACAGTACAGGAGAACTAACTATGGCTACACCTTC.

The rearrangement uses TRBV18 and TRBJ1-4, with 7 bases aligning to TRBD1. V lost 6 bases and J lost 6; bases outside the gene matches: 7. CDR3 length equals 14 residues. In germline, CDR1 is KGHSH, CDR2 LQKENI. CDR3 in amino acids: CASSENDRDEKLFF. The CDR3 DNA follows: TGTGCCAGCTCCGAGAACGACAGGGATGAAAAACTGTTTTTT.

V is TRBV29-1 and J is TRBJ2-2, with 9 bases lining up with TRBD2. The CDR3 consists of 16 residues. Germline V gene sequence: CDR1 SQVTM, CDR2 ANQGSEA. V gave up 7 bases and J gave up 5 bases; unmatched junction bases: 14. The CDR3 spells CSALPAGGTRTGELFF. CDR3 DNA sequence: TGCAGCGCCTTGCCAGCGGGGGGAACAAGAACCGGGGAGCTGTTTTTT.